This T cell receptor beta chain was recovered during a study of blood T cell repertoires in COVID-19. The protocol was immunoSEQ multiplex PCR, while the TCRdb copy is restricted to in-frame clones and leaves out a portion. The data contain under 200,000 clones, approximately 86% of them singletons. Germline values: CDR1 MNHEY, CDR2 SVGEGT. The V segment lost 2 bases and the J segment 7 bases; nucleotides outside the gene matches: 5. The CDR3 length is 15 residues. Sequencing input: peripheral blood. V usage is TRBV6-2 or TRBV6-3 and J usage is TRBJ1-6; 7 bases match TRBD1. The receptor's source is a man aged 65-85 years with active or convalescent COVID-19. CDR3: CASSYVAGGNSPLHF. Here the CDR3 DNA reads TGTGCCAGCAGTTACGTGGCAGGGGGAAATTCACCCCTCCACTTT.